The rows below give T cell receptor beta chains drawn from one sample of a study of naive and memory T cell subsets. TCRdb independently ran MiXCR on the UMI-ligation and nested PCR reads; one entry per CDR3 protein. The sample contains 120,000 to 150,000 distinct CDR3 sequences, approximately 20% of which appear only once. Sequencing was done on a sample of naive CD8+ T cells from blood. These receptors were obtained from a human donor in good health. The CDR3 runs from the conserved cysteine through the conserved F or W.

V gene,CDR3 length,CDR3 protein
TRBV6-5,14,CASGARSNTGELFF
TRBV5-1,13,CASSWSRGTEAFF
TRBV7-9,14,CASYEGNYTGELFF
TRBV28,13,CASARDSSYEQYF
TRBV14,14,CASSQRDYSDEQFF
TRBV4-1,15,CASSQLTVMNTEAFF
TRBV14,15,CASSTRTGGEETQYF
TRBV27,13,CASSLIPYNEQFF
TRBV2,15,CASSSGTGGVNEQFF
TRBV2,14,CASSERQFQETQYF
TRBV7-3,16,CASSDASPDGYNEQFF
TRBV12-3/TRBV12-4,15,CASSRILGSLYGYTF
TRBV10-3,15,CAISRAGDTYNEQFF
TRBV4-1,13,CASSGGVSYEQYF
TRBV6-2/TRBV6-3,15,CASSFGLAGVYEQYF
TRBV11-2,12,CASSINPGRQYF
TRBV12-3/TRBV12-4,15,CASSFLGIRTDTQYF
TRBV14,16,CASSPYPSGNTDTQYF
TRBV3-1,14,CASSQVGADGELFF
TRBV12-3/TRBV12-4,17,CASSLIRGASGTDTQYF
TRBV20-1,16,CSAAVVRLARIDEQFF
TRBV29-1,12,CSVEQRPYEQYF
TRBV6-5,16,CASSYSIRGSGYEQFF
TRBV7-9,14,CASSLGQPHQPQHF
TRBV20-1,14,CSAQRTDSNQPQHF
TRBV6-5,14,CASSFGQNNEKLFF
TRBV7-2,15,CASSLRHTYQETQYF
TRBV7-9,15,CASSLGQGEFYEQYF
TRBV20-1,13,CSAADSSYNEQFF
TRBV7-2,13,CASSGTSLETQYF
TRBV28,12,CASSFPGNTIYF
TRBV2,12,CATVTAGGAQHF
TRBV27,12,CASSWGPDTQYF
TRBV6-5,13,CASSGPHKETQYF
TRBV4-1,12,CASSQGGNEQFF
TRBV7-8,15,CASSWVVKTGDGYTF
TRBV27,11,CASWTGDEQYF
TRBV6-5,14,CATRTAHGNSPLHF
TRBV19,12,CASSISQYEQYF
TRBV7-9,16,CASSDTTGGPTDTQYF
TRBV27,18,CASSLRPPAGALGDTQYF
TRBV28,14,CASRRTGDYNEQFF
TRBV6-5,16,CASSSGRDRPYQPQHF
TRBV27,15,CASSSPGTGVDEQYF
TRBV30,14,CAWSFWETGDTQYF
TRBV5-1,14,CASSLWGGSGEQYF
TRBV7-8,15,CASSIGTPTYNEQFF
TRBV5-1,13,CASSPLPIDEQYF
TRBV5-5,13,CASSSQGRLEQYF
TRBV9,12,CASSVKSGEQYF
TRBV6-2/TRBV6-3,13,CASSYGWGWEQFF
TRBV29-1,15,CSVETSGDPSNEQFF
TRBV28,14,CASSLEIGSYEQYF
TRBV12-3/TRBV12-4,18,CASSFVQPGSDEDTEAFF
TRBV28,16,CASSLWEDGLSQPQHF
TRBV12-3/TRBV12-4,13,CASSSSRTGELFF
TRBV4-1,17,CASSQGPGGLTQETQYF
TRBV15,16,CATSRDPWETRYEQYF
TRBV6-5,16,CASRSGTSRHTDTQYF